These 18 T cell receptor beta chains were all obtained from the same sample, sequenced in a study of OX40 agonist ivuxolimab in advanced cancers. Method: immunoSEQ multiplex PCR; TCRdb's copy keeps in-frame clones and lacks some. The sample carries over 70,000 clones, under 95% recorded once. Sequencing was performed on CD4+ or CD8+ T cells sorted from blood, taken in a trial of the OX40 agonist ivuxolimab. The origin of the receptors is an adult with an advanced solid tumor such as melanoma, head and neck, liver or kidney cancer.

Only a few counts were recorded for this clone. J is TRBJ2-1 and V is TRBV6-5; D is unresolved. This CDR3 is built from 15 residues. CDR1 is MNHEY, CDR2 SVGAGI, per germline. Trimming cost V 1 base and J 0 bases, with 7 bases left between them. Written as DNA, the CDR3 is TGTGCCAGCAGTTACTATTCGAGCTCCTACAATGAGCAGTTCTTC. This gives the protein CASSYYSSSYNEQFF.

The chain couples TRBV5-5 to TRBJ2-1; TRBD1 matches 8 bases. Trimming took 4 bases from V and 2 from J; bases not matched to a gene: 20. Germline V gene lookup returns CDR1 SGHKS and CDR2 YYEKEE (reference sequence). The length of the CDR3 is 20 residues. As DNA, the CDR3 is TGTGCCAGCAGCAGTCCGGGACAGGTTGGAAGCGGAGATCCCTACAATGAGCAGTTCTTC. It is translated as CASSSPGQVGSGDPYNEQFF.

As to this clone: Other DNA sequences in this specimen translate into the identical CDR3. The J gene is TRBJ1-1, the V gene TRBV27; D call uncertain. Trimming shortened V by 2 bases and J by 5 bases, and 3 bases separated the two germline ends. This CDR3 region has 11 residues. The germline V gene encodes CDR1 MNHEY and CDR2 SMNVEV (reference sequence). CDR3 sequence reads: CASSLGTEAFF. The CDR3 nucleotides are TGTGCCAGCAGTTTAGGGACTGAAGCTTTCTTT.

The rearrangement uses TRBV2 and TRBJ2-5, with a tentative D call TRBD1 (5 bases). V gave up 3 bases and J gave up 1 base, with 18 bases separating them. Germline V gene lookup returns CDR1 SNHLY and CDR2 FYNNEI. CDR3 size: 17 residues. This CDR3 reads CASSDPAQGDIQETQYF. Written as DNA, the CDR3 is TGTGCCAGCAGTGACCCCGCGCAGGGTGATATCCAAGAGACCCAGTACTTC.

CDR3 protein: CAIRRVLRGEPTDTQYF. The CDR3 coding sequence is TGTGCCATCAGGAGGGTTTTGCGGGGGGAACCCACAGATACGCAGTATTTT. The chain recombines TRBV10-3 with TRBJ2-3; the match to TRBD2 covers 8 bases. The V gene end was trimmed by 6 bases and the J gene end by 2 bases; junction bases not matched to a gene: 13. Germline loops: CDR1 ENHRY, CDR2 SYGVKD. This CDR3 spans 17 amino acids.

The J gene is TRBJ2-7, the V gene TRBV19; D is perhaps TRBD1 or TRBD2 (5 bases each). Germline V CDR1 and CDR2: LNHDA, SQIVND (reference sequence). V was pared by 4 bases and J by 2 bases, with 15 bases between. The CDR3 consists of 15 residues. CDR3 nucleotides: TGTGCCAGTAGTACAGGTTTCGGGACGACCTACGAGCAGTACTTC. Translating it yields CASSTGFGTTYEQYF.

The CDR3: CASSQVYSSGVRRYGYTF. The CDR3 region has the DNA TGTGCCAGCAGCCAAGTATACAGTTCCGGGGTCCGACGATATGGCTACACCTTC. This rearrangement joins TRBV14 to TRBJ1-2; D is unclear. This CDR3 has 18 amino acids. Germline V gives CDR1 SGHDN, CDR2 FVKESK. Trimming shortened V by 1 base and J by 5 bases, and 23 bases separated the two germline ends.

This clone occurred once. The V call is TRBV10-2, the J call TRBJ2-7; D call uncertain. Germline V gene data show CDR1 as WSHSY and CDR2 as SAAADI. V was shortened by 10 bases and J by 2 bases, with 9 bases between the two germline ends. The CDR3 runs 11 residues. DNA for the CDR3: TGCGCCACTCTGGCAGCCTACGAGCAGTACTTC. It yields the protein CATLAAYEQYF.

The CDR3 loop is CASSSRGAYEQYF. In DNA, the CDR3 is TGTGCCAGCAGCTCCAGGGGGGCCTACGAGCAGTACTTC. The chain combines TRBV7-2 with TRBJ2-7, with D possibly being TRBD1 (7 bases). The CDR3 has 13 amino acids. CDR1 and CDR2 from the germline V gene are SGHTA and FQGNSA. Trimming pared 4 bases from V and 2 bases from J, leaving 9 bases between.

The chain combines TRBV7-2 with TRBJ2-3; D not resolved. The CDR3 is 15 amino acids. The germline gives CDR1 SGHTA, CDR2 FQGNSA. The V end lost 4 bases, the J end lost 4 bases, and 15 bases lay between the germline ends. The CDR3 nucleotides are TGTGCCAGCAGCTCTGTGGAAGCCATAGCAGATACGCAGTATTTT. Its translation is CASSSVEAIADTQYF. Combining the CDR3 with reference TRBV7-2 and TRBJ2-3 gives the whole variable domain GAGVSQSPSNKVTEKGKDVELRCDPISGHTALYWYRQSLGQGLEFLIYFQGNSAPDKSGLPSDRFSAERTGGSVSTLTIQRTQQEDSAVYLCASSSVEAIADTQYFGPGTRLTVL.

V usage is TRBV4-1 and J usage is TRBJ2-1; 11 nucleotides agree with TRBD1. CDR3 length: 16 amino acids. Germline V gene sequence: CDR1 MGHRA, CDR2 YSYEKL. The ends lost 3 bases at V and 3 bases at J; junction bases unmatched: 4. The CDR3 sequence is CASSHLGTGGYNEQFF. For the CDR3, the DNA is TGCGCCAGCAGCCATCTCGGGACAGGGGGCTACAATGAGCAGTTCTTC.

The chain joins TRBV27 to TRBJ2-7, with a tentative D call TRBD2 (5 bases). The length of the CDR3 is 13 residues. CDR1 and CDR2 from the germline V gene are MNHEY and SMNVEV (reference sequence). Trimming pared 2 bases from V and 3 bases from J, leaving 8 bases between. CDR3 coding DNA: TGTGCCAGCAGTTTAAGTAGCGACTACGAGCAGTACTTC. Its protein product is CASSLSSDYEQYF.

The chain has TRBV7-9 and TRBJ2-1, with D perhaps being TRBD1 or TRBD2 (5 bases each). The V and J ends lost 1 base and 5 bases respectively, with 15 bases between them. This CDR3 has 16 amino acids. From germline, CDR1 is SEHNR and CDR2 FQNEAQ (reference sequence). CDR3 protein: CASSLEGRDHNNEQFF. Written as DNA, the CDR3 is TGTGCCAGCAGCTTAGAGGGACGAGATCACAACAATGAGCAGTTCTTC.

This rearrangement joins TRBV11-1 to TRBJ1-1, with no clear D. The CDR3 sequence is 14 residues long. Germline assignment: CDR1 SGHAT and CDR2 FQDESV (reference sequence). V shed 2 bases and J shed 1 base, with 8 bases lying between them. Here the CDR3 reads CASSLLGRNTEAFF. The CDR3 region has the DNA TGTGCCAGCAGCTTATTAGGACGGAACACTGAAGCTTTCTTT. The full variable domain, with the rest looked up from reference TRBV11-1 and TRBJ1-1, is EAEVAQSPRYKITEKSQAVAFWCDPISGHATLYWYRQILGQGPELLVQFQDESVVDDSQLPKDRFSAERLKGVDSTLKIQPAELGDSAMYLCASSLLGRNTEAFFGQGTRLTVV.

The chain is built from TRBV5-6 and TRBJ2-1; 10 bases agree with TRBD1. The CDR3 length is 17 residues. J gave up 4 bases and V 2 bases, and 9 bases lay outside the gene matches. Per the germline V gene, CDR1 is SGHDT and CDR2 is YYEEEE. The CDR3 sequence is CASSFGVTGGFYNEQFF. The DNA for the CDR3 is TGTGCCAGCAGCTTTGGGGTGACAGGGGGCTTTTACAATGAGCAGTTCTTC.

The gene calls are TRBV5-6 and TRBJ2-3; 9 nucleotides line up with TRBD1. Germline trimming cut 7 bases from V and 7 bases from J; bases unmatched to any gene: 13. Germline values: CDR1 SGHDT, CDR2 YYEEEE. This CDR3 has 15 residues. In DNA, the CDR3 is TGTGCCAGCGGCAACCGGGACAGGGTTATTCATACGCAGTATTTT. Its translation is CASGNRDRVIHTQYF.

The chain couples TRBV6-6 to TRBJ2-7; D remains ambiguous. The CDR3 has 11 amino acids. V lost 5 bases and J lost 7, with 9 bases in between. The germline V gene has CDR1 MNHNY and CDR2 SVGAGI (reference sequence). In nucleotides, the CDR3 is TGTGCCAGCAGTGATCCCCTTGAGCAGTACTTC. It specifies CASSDPLEQYF.

This clone was observed once. The V and J genes are TRBV19 and TRBJ1-1; no clear D. V lost 3 bases and J 3 bases, leaving 8 bases between the germline ends. Germline V CDR1 and CDR2: LNHDA, SQIVND (reference sequence). The CDR3 runs to 13 residues. The CDR3 is CASSITEYTEAFF. The CDR3 DNA is TGTGCCAGTAGTATTACAGAGTACACTGAAGCTTTCTTT.